A single sample gave rise to the 10 T cell receptor beta chains below, sequenced in a study of Graves' ophthalmopathy and Graves' hyperthyroidism. RNA transcripts provided the template for amplifying TCR beta CDR3 regions. RT-PCR with HTBI primers came first, then second-round multiplex PCR. TCRdb reanalysed the multiplex PCR reads using MiXCR and keeps one entry per CDR3 protein. The sample has roughly 480,000 distinct CDR3 sequences; roughly 14% are singletons. The sequenced sample was blood. Receptor source: a woman in her 30s with Graves' ophthalmopathy.

This clonotype was seen ten or more times. This chain connects TRBV20-1 to TRBJ2-7; D unclear. V was shortened by 2 bases and J by 2 bases, with 7 bases between the two germline ends. Germline V CDR1 and CDR2: DFQATT, SNEGSKA (reference sequence). The CDR3 is made up of 12 amino acids. The CDR3 is CSARSDTYEQYF. In DNA form, the CDR3 reads TGCAGTGCTAGATCCGACACCTACGAGCAGTACTTC.

This clonotype was observed at least ten times. One end of the junction is discordant with germline, which a read error may explain. The rearrangement links TRBV10-1 to TRBJ2-4; weak D call: TRBD2 (5 bases). Germline-derived CDR1 and CDR2 are WNHNN and SYGVQD (reference sequence). The CDR3 consists of 14 residues. The chain's CDR3 is CASSPRGRENIKYF. The CDR3, as DNA: TGCGCCAGCAGTCCTCGGGGAAGGGAAAACATTAAGTACTTC.

This rearrangement joins TRBV30 to TRBJ2-7; TRBD2 agrees at 9 bases. The trim removed 0 bases at V and 7 bases at J, leaving 7 bases unmatched. The CDR3 is made up of 14 amino acids. CDR1 is GTSNPN and CDR2 is SVGIG in the germline V gene (reference sequence). CDR3 in DNA: TGTGCCTGGAGTGTACTAGCGGGCTCAGGGGAGCAGTACTTC. Residues: CAWSVLAGSGEQYF.

This clonotype appeared many times. The V call is TRBV19, the J call TRBJ1-5, with a weak D call TRBD1 (6 bases). CDR3 size: 18 residues. Trimming cost V 4 bases and J 1 base, with 20 bases left between them. Germline V gene sequence: CDR1 LNHDA, CDR2 SQIVND (reference sequence). Written as DNA, the CDR3 is TGTGCCAGTAGTACCTGGGGGGGCCGGCCCTTCAGCAATCAGCCCCAGCATTTT. Translation: CASSTWGGRPFSNQPQHF. The full variable domain, its missing parts supplied by reference TRBV19 and TRBJ1-5, is DGGITQSPKYLFRKEGQNVTLSCEQNLNHDAMYWYRQDPGQGLRLIYYSQIVNDFQKGDIAEGYSVSREKKESFPLTVTSAQKNPTAFYLCASSTWGGRPFSNQPQHFGDGTRLSIL.

Points on this clonotype: Mismatch with germline at one junction end may stem from a read error. The J gene is TRBJ1-1, the V gene TRBV24-1; D is ambiguous. The CDR3 consists of 12 residues. The germline V gene has CDR1 KGHDR and CDR2 SFDVKD. The DNA of the CDR3 is TGTGCCGCCAGTGGACCCGGAGACGAGGCTTTCTTT. It codes for CAASGPGDEAFF.

This clonotype was observed many times. V and J are TRBV11-1 and TRBJ2-7; 12 bases line up with TRBD2. The CDR3 length is 16 residues. Germline V gene data show CDR1 as SGHAT and CDR2 as FQDESV (reference sequence). With V trimmed by 6 bases and J by 4 bases, 10 bases remained unmatched. In DNA, the CDR3 is TGTGCCAGCAGAGCCTCTAGCGGGAGGGCCGCGTACGAGCAGTACTTC. Translated: CASRASSGRAAYEQYF.

In the case of this clonotype: A read error is possible here, since a much larger clone lies one base away. The chain is built from TRBV28 and TRBJ2-2; 7 bases align to TRBD2. CDR3 length: 14 residues. Germline lookup yields CDR1 MDHEN and CDR2 SYDVKM. The CDR3 loop reads CASSLGGFTGELCF. The CDR3, as DNA: TGTGCCAGCAGCCTCGGGGGGTTCACCGGGGAGCTGTGTTTT.

This clonotype has ten or more counts. V usage is TRBV28 and J usage is TRBJ2-7; tentatively, D is TRBD1 (6 bases). CDR1 is MDHEN, CDR2 SYDVKM, per germline. The CDR3 contains 14 residues. V dropped 5 bases and J dropped 3 bases, with 14 bases sitting between them. Here the CDR3 DNA reads TGTGCCAGCAGTAGAGACAGGAAATTCTACGAGCAGTACTTC. It translates to CASSRDRKFYEQYF. The entire variable domain, with the rest obtained from reference TRBV28 and TRBJ2-7, is as follows: DVKVTQSSRYLVKRTGEKVFLECVQDMDHENMFWYRQDPGLGLRLIYFSYDVKMKEKGDIPEGYSVSREKKERFSLILESASTNQTSMYLCASSRDRKFYEQYFGPGTRLTVT.

The J gene is TRBJ2-5, the V gene TRBV20-1, with 9 bases aligning to TRBD2. Germline V CDR1 and CDR2: DFQATT, SNEGSKA (reference sequence). This CDR3 contains 17 residues. V lost 5 bases and J lost 4; bases outside the gene matches: 17. The CDR3 spells CSADRTAGGGAPETQYF. In nucleotides, the CDR3 is TGCAGTGCTGACCGGACAGCTGGCGGGGGGGCCCCAGAGACCCAGTACTTC.

This clonotype was observed at least ten times. The rearrangement joins TRBV4-1 to TRBJ1-3; no definite D call. CDR1 MGHRA and CDR2 YSYEKL come from the germline V gene. The CDR3 runs to 14 residues. Trimming shortened V by 4 bases and J by 0 bases, and 7 bases separated the two germline ends. CDR3 in amino acids: CASSPGFSGNTIYF. The CDR3 DNA reads as TGCGCCAGCAGCCCTGGCTTCTCTGGAAACACCATATATTTT.